A selection of T cell receptor beta chains follows, all from one sample in a study of blood T cells in healthy people across ages. TCRdb used MiXCR to reprocess the 5' RACE reads, holding one entry per CDR3 protein. The repertoire holds some 760,000 distinct CDR3 sequences, 20% to 25% seen once, with just under 9.5% in the top ten. These same data were also listed under a study on T cells of mothers and their children.

Material for sequencing was blood. All receptors derive from a boy younger than 18 in good health. Both conserved end residues are part of each CDR3. Each record gives: J gene, V gene, clone size, D gene, CDR3 DNA, CDR3 protein. D genes are given only for firm matches. Some rows mark clone size as missing; the rest say once, few, many or name a class of expanded clone.

J: TRBJ1-5; V: TRBV4-3; size: few; D: NA; DNA: TGCGCCAGCAGCCACTACCGGGACAGCAATCAGCCCCAGCATTTT; CDR3: CASSHYRDSNQPQHF
J: TRBJ2-3; V: TRBV12-5; size: few; D: NA; DNA: TGTGCTAGTGGTTTGGTAATGCGGGGCACAGATACGCAGTATTTT; CDR3: CASGLVMRGTDTQYF
J: TRBJ1-1; V: TRBV12-3/TRBV12-4; size: few; D: NA; DNA: TGTGCCAGCAGTGGACAGCGGGACACTGAAGCTTTCTTT; CDR3: CASSGQRDTEAFF
J: TRBJ2-3; V: TRBV29-1; size: NA; D: NA; DNA: TGCAGCGTTGCGCCACAGGGTGGGGCAGATACGCAGTATTTT; CDR3: CSVAPQGGADTQYF
J: TRBJ2-3; V: TRBV29-1; size: NA; D: TRBD1; DNA: TGCAGCTCAACAGGGGGAGGTGGCACAGATACGCAGTATTTT; CDR3: CSSTGGGGTDTQYF
J: TRBJ2-5; V: TRBV12-3/TRBV12-4; size: NA; D: TRBD1; DNA: TGTGCCAGCAGCAAGCCGGGACAGGGGGCCGAGACCCAGTACTTC; CDR3: CASSKPGQGAETQYF
J: TRBJ1-5; V: TRBV29-1; size: NA; D: NA; DNA: TGCAGCGTGGCCGGGATAAATCAGCCCCAGCATTTT; CDR3: CSVAGINQPQHF
J: TRBJ2-7; V: TRBV20-1; size: NA; D: TRBD2; DNA: TGCAGTGCTAGAGGTATAGCGGGGGCCTACGAGCAGTACTTC; CDR3: CSARGIAGAYEQYF
J: TRBJ2-7; V: TRBV7-9; size: many; D: NA; DNA: TGTGCCAGCAGCTTAGCGGCACGCGAGCAGTACTTC; CDR3: CASSLAAREQYF
J: TRBJ2-3; V: TRBV12-3/TRBV12-4; size: NA; D: NA; DNA: TGTGCCAGCAGCCCTTCGTTGGGAGATACGCAGTATTTT; CDR3: CASSPSLGDTQYF
J: TRBJ2-3; V: TRBV20-1; size: NA; D: NA; DNA: TGCAGTGCGGCACAAAGGGGTCGCGCAGATACGCAGTATTTT; CDR3: CSAAQRGRADTQYF
J: TRBJ1-1; V: TRBV3-1; size: few; D: NA; DNA: TGTGCCAGCAGCCAAGAAGTCGCGAACACTGAAGCTTTCTTT; CDR3: CASSQEVANTEAFF
J: TRBJ1-4; V: TRBV19; size: few; D: NA; DNA: TGTGCCAGTAGTATACGGGGGCGTGAAAAACTGTTTTTT; CDR3: CASSIRGREKLFF
J: TRBJ2-5; V: TRBV29-1; size: few; D: NA; DNA: TGCAGCGTTGAGCAGGGCCTATACGAAAGGGAGACCCAGTACTTC; CDR3: CSVEQGLYERETQYF
J: TRBJ2-1; V: TRBV12-3/TRBV12-4; size: NA; D: NA; DNA: TGTGCCAGCGCAGGGGGGCCTTCCTACAATGAGCAGTTCTTC; CDR3: CASAGGPSYNEQFF
J: TRBJ2-2; V: TRBV29-1; size: few; D: NA; DNA: TGCAGCGCATCAGAGACTCTGAACACCGGGGAGCTGTTTTTT; CDR3: CSASETLNTGELFF
J: TRBJ2-1; V: TRBV7-2; size: NA; D: NA; DNA: TGTGCCGGCAGCCAAGGAGGGGGCGCGGAGAATGAGCAGTTCTTC; CDR3: CAGSQGGGAENEQFF
J: TRBJ2-5; V: TRBV29-1; size: few; D: NA; DNA: TGCAGCCTCTACCTAGCGCAACAAGAGACCCAGTACTTC; CDR3: CSLYLAQQETQYF
J: TRBJ2-7; V: TRBV7-9; size: few; D: TRBD2; DNA: TGTGCCAGCAGCCTAGGGACGGGGGGACAGTACTTC; CDR3: CASSLGTGGQYF
J: TRBJ2-7; V: TRBV7-3; size: NA; D: TRBD2; DNA: TGTGCCAGCAGCATTATAGCGGGAGTCCACGAGCAGTACTTC; CDR3: CASSIIAGVHEQYF
J: TRBJ2-3; V: TRBV11-2; size: few; D: TRBD2; DNA: TGTGCCAGCACCCAGACACTAGCGGGGGGCACAGATACGCAGTATTTT; CDR3: CASTQTLAGGTDTQYF
J: TRBJ1-1; V: TRBV14; size: NA; D: NA; DNA: TGTGCCAGCAGCCCTAATCAGGGGATAGGTGAAGCTTTCTTT; CDR3: CASSPNQGIGEAFF
J: TRBJ2-5; V: TRBV12-3/TRBV12-4; size: NA; D: NA; DNA: TGTGCCAGCAGTTTACATAGGGGTGCGGAGACCCAGTACTTC; CDR3: CASSLHRGAETQYF
J: TRBJ2-7; V: TRBV11-2; size: NA; D: NA; DNA: TGTGCCAGCAGCTCGACAGCGACCGGGGGCGAGCAGTACTTC; CDR3: CASSSTATGGEQYF